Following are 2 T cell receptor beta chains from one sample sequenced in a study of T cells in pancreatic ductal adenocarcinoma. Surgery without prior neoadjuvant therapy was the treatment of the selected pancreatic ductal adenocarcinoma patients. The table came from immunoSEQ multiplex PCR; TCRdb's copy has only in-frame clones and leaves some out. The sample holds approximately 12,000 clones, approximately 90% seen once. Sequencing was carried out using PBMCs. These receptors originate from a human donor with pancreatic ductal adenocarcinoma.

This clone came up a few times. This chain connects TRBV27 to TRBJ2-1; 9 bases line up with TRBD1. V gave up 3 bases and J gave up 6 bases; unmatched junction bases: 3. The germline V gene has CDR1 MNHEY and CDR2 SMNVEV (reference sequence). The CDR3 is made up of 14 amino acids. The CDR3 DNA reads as TGTGCCAGCAGTTTGAGGACAGGGGCCAATGAGCAGTTCTTC. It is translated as CASSLRTGANEQFF.

The CDR3 spells CASSLDRNTEAFF. As DNA, the CDR3 is TGTGCCAGCAGCTTAGACAGGAACACTGAAGCTTTCTTT. The chain joins TRBV11-2 to TRBJ1-1; D unclear. This CDR3 is built from 13 residues. V gave up 0 bases and J gave up 1 base, with 3 bases separating them. Germline CDR1 SGHAT, CDR2 FQNNGV.